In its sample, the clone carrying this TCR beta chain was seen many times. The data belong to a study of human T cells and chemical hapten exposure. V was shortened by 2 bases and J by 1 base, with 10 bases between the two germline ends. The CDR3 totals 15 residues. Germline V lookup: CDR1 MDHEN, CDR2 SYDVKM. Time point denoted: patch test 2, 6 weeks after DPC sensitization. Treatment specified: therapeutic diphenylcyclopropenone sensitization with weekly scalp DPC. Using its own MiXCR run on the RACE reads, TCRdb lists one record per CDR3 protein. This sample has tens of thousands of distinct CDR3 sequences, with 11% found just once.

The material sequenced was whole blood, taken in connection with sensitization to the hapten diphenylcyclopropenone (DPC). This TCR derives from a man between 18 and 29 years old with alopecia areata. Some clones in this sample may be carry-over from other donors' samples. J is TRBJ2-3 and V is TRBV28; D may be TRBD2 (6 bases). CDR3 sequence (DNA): TGTGCCAGCAGTTTAGCGGCTAGCGGCACAGATACGCAGTATTTT. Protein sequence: CASSLAASGTDTQYF.